This is a list of T cell receptor beta chains from one sample in a study of tumor-infiltrating lymphocytes in glioblastoma multiforme. TCRdb reanalysed the multiplex PCR reads using MiXCR and keeps one entry per CDR3 protein. The sample yields tens of thousands of distinct CDR3 sequences, roughly three fifths seen once. The source material was brain tumor tissue. These receptors originate from a male donor with glioblastoma. Both conserved end residues are part of each CDR3. Fields, in order: J gene, D gene, clone size, V gene, CDR3 protein, CDR3 DNA. D genes are given only for firm matches. Expanded clones are given a class, and other clones once, few, many or no size at all.

TRBJ1-1,TRBD1,NA,TRBV28,CACSFGTVNTEAFF,TGTGCCTGCAGTTTCGGGACAGTGAACACTGAAGCTTTCTTT
TRBJ2-5,NA,many,TRBV29-1,CSGWTLLRGETQYF,TGCAGCGGCTGGACACTCCTTAGGGGGGAGACCCAGTACTTC
TRBJ2-1,TRBD1,many,TRBV29-1,CSVGQGAFNEQFF,TGCAGCGTTGGACAGGGCGCGTTCAATGAGCAGTTCTTC
TRBJ2-2,NA,once,TRBV5-1,CASSLTGIGELYF,TGCGCCAGCAGCTTGACAGGGATCGGGGAGCTATATTTT
TRBJ1-1,NA,NA,TRBV20-1,CSARDQVNTDAFF,TGCAGTGCTAGAGATCAAGTGAACACTGACGCTTTCTTC
TRBJ2-3,NA,NA,TRBV11-2,CASSLVAGLSTDTQYF,TGTGCCAGCAGCTTAGTCGCAGGACTAAGCACAGATACGCAGTATTTT
TRBJ2-3,TRBD1,NA,TRBV20-1,CGAISAHTAGTGIDTQYF,TGCGGTGCTATTTCGGCCCACACCGCCGGGACAGGGATAGATACGCAGTATTTT
TRBJ2-2,TRBD2,many,TRBV20-1,CSATGTSGAGELFF,TGCAGTGCTACCGGGACTAGCGGGGCCGGGGAGCTGTTTTTT
TRBJ2-7,NA,many,TRBV20-1,CSAREDNPSYEQYF,TGCAGTGCTAGGGAGGACAACCCCAGCTACGAGCAGTACTTC
TRBJ2-1,TRBD1,many,TRBV5-1,CASSLDGNRGFNEQFF,TGCGCCAGCAGCTTGGATGGGAACAGGGGGTTCAATGAGCAGTTCTTC
TRBJ1-5,TRBD1,NA,TRBV6-1,CASSADRAQPQHF,TGTGCCAGCAGCGCGGACAGGGCACAGCCCCAGCATTTT
TRBJ1-3,TRBD1,many,TRBV5-1,CASSTTGTEGNTIYF,TGCGCCAGCAGCACAACAGGGACAGAAGGAAACACCATATATTTT
TRBJ1-5,TRBD1,many,TRBV28,CASSLWGQLNQPQHF,TGTGCCAGCAGTTTATGGGGACAGCTGAATCAGCCCCAGCATTTT
TRBJ2-7,NA,many,TRBV10-3,CAIRQSQGSDEQYF,TGTGCCATCAGGCAATCTCAGGGTTCCGACGAGCAGTACTTC
TRBJ2-1,TRBD2,NA,TRBV11-2,CASSLPGGTYNEQFF,TGTGCCAGCAGCTTACCGGGAGGCACATACAATGAGCAGTTTTTC
TRBJ1-3,NA,NA,TRBV6-5,CASSYEPSGVSGTTIYF,TGTGCCAGCAGTTACGAACCATCCGGGGTCTCTGGAACCACCATATATTTC
TRBJ2-5,TRBD2,NA,TRBV20-1,CSARDPGLAEETQYF,TGCAGTGCTAGAGATCCTGGACTAGCGGAGGAGACCCAGTACTTC
TRBJ1-5,TRBD1,many,TRBV7-9,CASSSTDRESQPQHF,TGTGCCAGCAGCTCCACGGACAGGGAGAGTCAGCCCCAGCATTTT
TRBJ2-1,NA,NA,TRBV11-3,CASSLGGRNNEQFF,TGTGCCAGCAGCTTGGGGGGGCGGAACAATGAGCAGTTCTTC
TRBJ1-2,TRBD1,NA,TRBV6-5,CVGRINLLGQGGYTF,TGTGTCGGCAGAATCAACTTATTGGGACAGGGAGGCTACACCTTC
TRBJ2-7,NA,many,TRBV12-3/TRBV12-4,CASSTLSVTYEQYF,TGTGCCAGCAGTACCCTTAGCGTCACCTACGAGCAGTACTTC
TRBJ2-5,NA,NA,TRBV6-1,CASSSGRGYQETQYF,TGTGCCAGTAGTAGCGGCAGGGGGTACCAAGAGACCCAGTACTTC
TRBJ2-3,TRBD2,NA,TRBV29-1,CSAGLAGDTQYF,TGCAGCGCCGGACTAGCGGGAGATACGCAGTATTTT
TRBJ2-1,NA,NA,TRBV20-1,CSARDHRYGYNEQFF,TGCAGTGCTAGAGACCACAGGTACGGGTACAATGAACAGTTCTTC
TRBJ2-3,NA,NA,TRBV12-3/TRBV12-4,CASSPSWTSWKDTQYF,TGTGCCAGCAGTCCCTCTTGGACAAGCTGGAAAGATACGCAGTATTTT
TRBJ2-1,TRBD2,NA,TRBV24-1,CATSDTSGTSGKNEQFF,TGTGCTACCAGTGATACCTCCGGGACTAGCGGGAAAAATGAGCAGTTCTTC
TRBJ2-1,TRBD2,many,TRBV6-2/TRBV6-3,CASSELVGGRVGEQFF,TGTGCCAGCAGTGAACTGGTCGGCGGGAGGGTCGGAGAGCAGTTCTTC
TRBJ1-2,NA,many,TRBV29-1,CSVEIGGYGYTF,TGCAGCGTTGAAATTGGGGGCTATGGCTACACCTTC
TRBJ2-1,TRBD2,once,TRBV29-1,CSVANSGTSGINEQFF,TGCAGCGTCGCAAACTCCGGGACTAGCGGGATAAATGAGCAGTTCTTC
TRBJ2-7,NA,many,TRBV12-3/TRBV12-4,CASSLQVEQYF,TGTGCCAGCAGTTTACAGGTCGAGCAGTACTTC
TRBJ1-3,NA,few,TRBV6-6,CASSYLQGFSGNTIYF,TGTGCCAGCAGTTACCTACAGGGTTTCTCTGGAAACACCATATATTTT
TRBJ2-1,NA,NA,TRBV20-1,CSARVFSSFNEQFF,TGCAGTGCTAGAGTGTTTAGTTCCTTCAATGAGCAGTTCTTC
TRBJ2-7,NA,NA,TRBV7-9,CASSPGLQPYEQYF,TGTGCCAGCAGCCCGGGACTCCAGCCATACGAGCAGTACTTC
TRBJ2-3,TRBD2,many,TRBV10-3,CAISDLLAGTGDTQYF,TGTGCCATCAGTGATCTACTAGCGGGGACGGGCGATACGCAGTATTTT
TRBJ1-2,NA,many,TRBV12-3/TRBV12-4,CASSQDQYGYTF,TGTGCCAGCAGCCAGGACCAATATGGCTACACCTTC
TRBJ2-3,NA,few,TRBV6-5,CASNPGASSTDTQYF,TGTGCCAGCAACCCCGGCGCGTCGAGCACAGATACGCAGTATTTT
TRBJ1-2,NA,few,TRBV2,CASSRDSSNYGYTF,TGTGCCAGCAGCAGAGACTCGTCGAACTATGGCTACACCTTC
TRBJ2-2,NA,NA,TRBV11-2,CASSLDIDPGELFF,TGTGCCAGCAGCTTAGATATAGATCCCGGGGAGCTTTTTTTT
TRBJ2-1,NA,few,TRBV24-1,CATSDSTGKGLGNEQFF,TGTGCCACCAGTGACTCCACCGGGAAGGGCCTTGGGAATGAGCAGTTCTTC
TRBJ2-7,NA,NA,TRBV20-1,CSAPRGEQYF,TGCAGTGCCCCCCGTGGCGAGCAGTACTTC
TRBJ1-4,TRBD1,many,TRBV5-4,CASSSDRADEKLFF,TGTGCCAGCAGCTCGGACAGGGCGGATGAAAAACTGTTTTTT
TRBJ2-2,NA,NA,TRBV18,CANSPDPGRAYLDAGELFF,TGTGCCAACTCTCCAGATCCAGGCCGAGCATACCTTGACGCCGGGGAGCTGTTTTTT
TRBJ1-1,NA,many,TRBV20-1,CSARDVGGLNTEAFF,TGCAGTGCTAGAGACGTGGGGGGCCTGAACACTGAAGCTTTCTTT
TRBJ2-7,NA,NA,TRBV24-1,CATSPSVSYEQYF,TGTGCCACCAGCCCAAGCGTCTCCTACGAGCAGTACTTC
TRBJ1-3,NA,NA,TRBV10-3,CAISESARGNTIYF,TGTGCCATCAGTGAGTCCGCACGAGGAAACACCATATATTTT
TRBJ1-6,NA,NA,TRBV13,CASSFYNSPLRF,TGTGCCAGTAGCTTTTATAATTCACCCCTCCGCTTT
TRBJ2-1,NA,NA,TRBV5-6,CTSNIYGPPAPNEQFF,TGTACCAGCAACATATATGGACCCCCGGCCCCCAATGAGCAGTTCTTC
TRBJ2-1,NA,few,TRBV20-1,CSATLSMKYNEQFF,TGCAGTGCTACCCTTAGCATGAAATACAATGAGCAGTTCTTC
TRBJ1-2,NA,NA,TRBV11-1,CASRDLRQANDYGYTF,TGTGCCAGCAGGGATCTCAGACAGGCGAATGACTATGGCTACACCTTC
TRBJ2-7,NA,NA,TRBV19,CASSIADSARPYEQYF,TGTGCCAGTAGTATAGCGGATAGCGCGCGGCCTTACGAGCAGTACTTC